This T cell receptor (beta chain) was identified in a study of CD8 T cells in Susac syndrome. Random hexamers were used to reverse transcribe an amount of roughly 0.5 to 1 ug RNA. Using its own MiXCR run on the immunoSEQ multiplex PCR reads, TCRdb lists one record per CDR3 protein. The sample has 250,000 to 300,000 distinct CDR3 sequences, 65% to 90% seen once. There are 10 residues in the CDR3. Germline loops: CDR1 SQVTM, CDR2 ANQGSEA. V gave up 7 bases and J gave up 7 bases, with 8 bases separating them. The TCR sequence derives from a human donor with multiple sclerosis. This chain uses TRBV29-1 with TRBJ2-1; unclear D gene. Material: CD8+ T cells from PBMCs. The CDR3: CSDRLNEQFF. Here the CDR3 DNA reads TGCAGCGACAGACTGAATGAGCAGTTCTTC.